Included here is one T cell receptor (beta chain) sequence, with context. The data are from a study of blood T cell repertoires in COVID-19. Methods used by the authors: Scientists estimated how many nucleated cells there were by amplifying reference gene primers. Profiling relied on immunoSEQ multiplex PCR, and the TCRdb table lists in-frame clones only, not all of them. Clonal size and the V and J genes are those of that table, whereas D and trimming came from the DNA. Among about 210,000 clones listed, around 89% were seen once. Germline values: CDR1 KGHDR, CDR2 SFDVKD. Trimming removed 6 bases at V and 4 bases at J, with 17 bases between. The CDR3 totals 15 residues.

V is TRBV24-1 and J is TRBJ1-1; D may be TRBD1 (5 bases). The sequence was obtained from a woman aged 40 to 50 with acute or convalescent COVID-19. The specimen sequenced was peripheral blood. The CDR3 loop reads CATSRQKRRVTEAFF. CDR3 nucleotide sequence: TGTGCCACCAGTCGACAGAAAAGAAGGGTCACTGAAGCTTTCTTT.